This T cell receptor beta chain comes out of a study of blood T cell repertoires in COVID-19. Clones were read by immunoSEQ multiplex PCR, and TCRdb kept only the in-frame ones, dropping some. The sample gives 100,000 to 150,000 clones, around 85% of which show up once; about 15% is in the top ten. The CDR3 length is 16 residues. Germline assignment: CDR1 MDHEN and CDR2 SYDVKM. Losses at the gene ends were 3 bases for V and 4 bases for J; bases not matched to a gene: 10. J is TRBJ2-3 and V is TRBV28, with TRBD2 identical over 7 bases. The sequencing sample was made of peripheral blood. The TCR comes from a man in his thirties or forties with COVID-19, enrolled during active disease. This CDR3 is CASSLVWDYRADTQYF. The CDR3 DNA is TGTGCCAGCAGTTTGGTCTGGGACTACCGGGCAGATACGCAGTATTTT. Full variable domain (outside the CDR3, taken from reference TRBV28 and TRBJ2-3): DVKVTQSSRYLVKRTGEKVFLECVQDMDHENMFWYRQDPGLGLRLIYFSYDVKMKEKGDIPEGYSVSREKKERFSLILESASTNQTSMYLCASSLVWDYRADTQYFGPGTRLTVL.